The source of this TCR beta chain is a study of blood T cell repertoires in COVID-19. Some clones are missing from TCRdb's copy, which holds only in-frame ones; the method was immunoSEQ multiplex PCR. This table holds about 75,000 clones, more than 70% found once. Germline V gene sequence: CDR1 LNHNV, CDR2 YYDKDF (reference sequence). Trimming took off 0 bases at V and 4 bases at J, with 12 bases between the two ends. The CDR3 covers 15 residues. Input material: peripheral blood. The sequence was collected from a human donor in a cohort sampled during active COVID-19. The chain links TRBV15 to TRBJ1-2; D not certain. The CDR3, as DNA: TGTGCCACCAGCAGAGATCCGGGGTATGGCTATGGCTACACCTTC. It codes for CATSRDPGYGYGYTF.